This is a list of T cell receptor beta chains from one sample in a study of CD8+ T cells in alopecia areata. Profiled with immunoSEQ multiplex PCR; TCRdb holds only in-frame clones, not every one. Among about 140,000 clones listed, roughly 82% were seen once. Sample: CD8+ T cells sorted from blood, taken at week 4, from a patient treated with tofacitinib. These receptor sequences come from a human donor with alopecia areata. Each CDR3 is given with its conserved first and last residue. The order of the fields is CDR3 DNA, CDR3 protein, J gene, clone size, D gene, V gene. The D gene is left open where the match is weak. The size field is filled for only some rows; it gives once, few, many or a size class.

DNA: TGTGCCAGCAGCCAACTTCCGGGACAGGGAAGCCACGAGCAGTACTTC
CDR3: CASSQLPGQGSHEQYF
J: TRBJ2-7
size: -
D: TRBD1
V: TRBV4-2

DNA: TGTGCCAGCAGCCCTGACAGTTTCTACGAGCAGTACTTC
CDR3: CASSPDSFYEQYF
J: TRBJ2-7
size: -
D: -
V: TRBV27

DNA: TGTGCCAGCAGCCCCGACAGGGGACCCTACACCGGGGAGCTGTTTTTT
CDR3: CASSPDRGPYTGELFF
J: TRBJ2-2
size: few
D: TRBD1
V: TRBV7-9

DNA: TGTGCCAGCAGCCAATACGGGAGCAGTAATCAGCCCCAGCATTTT
CDR3: CASSQYGSSNQPQHF
J: TRBJ1-5
size: few
D: -
V: TRBV7-8

DNA: TGTGCCAGCGGAGTTCTAGGGGATAGCAATCAGCCCCAGCATTTT
CDR3: CASGVLGDSNQPQHF
J: TRBJ1-5
size: few
D: -
V: TRBV6-6

DNA: TGTGCCAGCAGTTACGCCCCAGGGTACGGCTACACCTTC
CDR3: CASSYAPGYGYTF
J: TRBJ1-2
size: -
D: -
V: TRBV6-5

DNA: TGTGCCAGTACCGGACAGGGGCAAGTCGGTCTTGATGGCTACACCTTC
CDR3: CASTGQGQVGLDGYTF
J: TRBJ1-2
size: -
D: TRBD1
V: TRBV19

DNA: TGTGCCAGCAGTTACTCTCTGACAGCCGAGCAGTACTTC
CDR3: CASSYSLTAEQYF
J: TRBJ2-7
size: -
D: -
V: TRBV6-5

DNA: TGTGCCAGCAGCCAAGAGGGGAGCGGGGGGGCCGGATACGAGCAGTACTTC
CDR3: CASSQEGSGGAGYEQYF
J: TRBJ2-7
size: few
D: TRBD2
V: TRBV4-2

DNA: TGTGCCAGCAGCTCGGGACTAGCGGGGTGGTTCTTC
CDR3: CASSSGLAGWFF
J: TRBJ2-1
size: -
D: TRBD2
V: TRBV7-2

DNA: TGTGCCTGGGCCCCCAATTTTGCAACTAATGAAAAACTGTTTTTT
CDR3: CAWAPNFATNEKLFF
J: TRBJ1-4
size: -
D: -
V: TRBV30

DNA: TGTGCCAGCAGCCAAGTGGGCAGTGGATCCACTGAAGCTTTCTTT
CDR3: CASSQVGSGSTEAFF
J: TRBJ1-1
size: once
D: -
V: TRBV4-2

DNA: TGCAGCGTTCTGGACAGTCATTTCTACAATGAGCAGTTCTTC
CDR3: CSVLDSHFYNEQFF
J: TRBJ2-1
size: -
D: -
V: TRBV29-1

DNA: TGTGCCAGCAGCTTATCGGGAACAGGCCAACTCTCCGCATCAAACATTCAGTACTTC
CDR3: CASSLSGTGQLSASNIQYF
J: TRBJ2-4
size: -
D: -
V: TRBV7-9

DNA: TGTGCCAGCAGTTTCCCGGGAGGGGGCGATGAGCAGTTCTTC
CDR3: CASSFPGGGDEQFF
J: TRBJ2-1
size: few
D: -
V: TRBV27

DNA: TGTGCCAGCAGTTCTGGACAGGGGGCTTACGAGCAGTACTTC
CDR3: CASSSGQGAYEQYF
J: TRBJ2-7
size: -
D: TRBD1
V: TRBV27

DNA: TGTGCCAGCAGAAGTACTGATGCGAGCGGGCCATCCTACAATGAGCAGTTCTTC
CDR3: CASRSTDASGPSYNEQFF
J: TRBJ2-1
size: -
D: -
V: TRBV27

DNA: TGTGCCAGCACGTTCTGGACAGGCCATCAGCCCCAGCATTTT
CDR3: CASTFWTGHQPQHF
J: TRBJ1-5
size: -
D: TRBD1
V: TRBV7-2

DNA: TGTGCCAGCAGTTCAATTAATACCCACTACGAGCAGTACTTC
CDR3: CASSSINTHYEQYF
J: TRBJ2-7
size: -
D: -
V: TRBV27

DNA: TGTGCCAGCAGCCCGGACAGGGGGCTCTACGAGCAGTACTTC
CDR3: CASSPDRGLYEQYF
J: TRBJ2-7
size: -
D: TRBD1
V: TRBV7-9

DNA: TGCGCCAGCAGGTCGGCGGGGGAGCTGTTTTTT
CDR3: CASRSAGELFF
J: TRBJ2-2
size: -
D: -
V: TRBV5-1

DNA: TGTGCCACCACGATCCCGGGACAGGGGATGGGGACAGATACGCAGTATTTT
CDR3: CATTIPGQGMGTDTQYF
J: TRBJ2-3
size: -
D: TRBD1
V: TRBV15

DNA: TGTGCCAGCAGCCCTAAGCCGGGACCGGGGAATGAGCAGTTCTTC
CDR3: CASSPKPGPGNEQFF
J: TRBJ2-1
size: few
D: -
V: TRBV5-6

DNA: TGTGCCAGCAGCTTCGGACAGGAAGAGACCCAGTACTTC
CDR3: CASSFGQEETQYF
J: TRBJ2-5
size: -
D: TRBD1
V: TRBV5-6

DNA: TGCGCCAGCAGCCAAGACTACGCAGGCGGATCCTATGGCTACACCTTC
CDR3: CASSQDYAGGSYGYTF
J: TRBJ1-2
size: -
D: -
V: TRBV4-3

DNA: TGTGCCAGCTCAATGGCAGGGGGGGCGTACACTGAAGCTTTCTTT
CDR3: CASSMAGGAYTEAFF
J: TRBJ1-1
size: once
D: TRBD1
V: TRBV6-5

DNA: TGTGCCAGCAGTTCGGGACAGGGGATGGCCGGGGAGCTGTTTTTT
CDR3: CASSSGQGMAGELFF
J: TRBJ2-2
size: -
D: TRBD1
V: TRBV27

DNA: TGCGCCAGCAGCCAGAGGACTAGCGGGGGTGATACGCAGTATTTT
CDR3: CASSQRTSGGDTQYF
J: TRBJ2-3
size: -
D: TRBD2
V: TRBV4-1

DNA: TGTGCCAGCAGCTGGGGGGAGAATGAGCAGTTCTTC
CDR3: CASSWGENEQFF
J: TRBJ2-1
size: -
D: -
V: TRBV7-9

DNA: TGTGCCAGCAGTTTCGGGACAGGATACAACGAGCAGTACTTC
CDR3: CASSFGTGYNEQYF
J: TRBJ2-7
size: once
D: TRBD1
V: TRBV27

DNA: TGTGCCAGCAGTCAAAGGGGTGTAGCGGGAGGCTTTGCTAGCACAGATACGCAGTATTTT
CDR3: CASSQRGVAGGFASTDTQYF
J: TRBJ2-3
size: -
D: TRBD2
V: TRBV4-2

DNA: TGTGCCAGCAGCTTATTCGTGGATGAGCAGTTCTTC
CDR3: CASSLFVDEQFF
J: TRBJ2-1
size: -
D: -
V: TRBV7-9

DNA: TGCGCCAGCAGCCAAGAAGGGGATACGCAGTATTTT
CDR3: CASSQEGDTQYF
J: TRBJ2-3
size: few
D: -
V: TRBV4-1

DNA: TGTGCCAGCAGTCCCACGGGCACCGGGGAGCTGTTTTTT
CDR3: CASSPTGTGELFF
J: TRBJ2-2
size: -
D: -
V: TRBV2

DNA: TGTGCCAGCAGCCCCCCGGATCGGGGCTACGAGCAGTACTTC
CDR3: CASSPPDRGYEQYF
J: TRBJ2-7
size: -
D: -
V: TRBV7-9

DNA: TGCAGCGTTGAAGGAGGACAGGGTGACTATGGCTACACCTTC
CDR3: CSVEGGQGDYGYTF
J: TRBJ1-2
size: -
D: TRBD1
V: TRBV29-1

DNA: TGTGCCAGCAGCTTAGTGGCCTACGGGGAGCAGTACTTC
CDR3: CASSLVAYGEQYF
J: TRBJ2-7
size: -
D: -
V: TRBV7-2

DNA: TGCGCCAGCAGCCAGGGGTCTGGGCCGGGGGAGCAGTACTTC
CDR3: CASSQGSGPGEQYF
J: TRBJ2-7
size: -
D: -
V: TRBV4-3

DNA: TGTGCCAGCAGCTTGAGTTGGGGCTCCTACAATGAGCAGTTCTTC
CDR3: CASSLSWGSYNEQFF
J: TRBJ2-1
size: -
D: -
V: TRBV5-4

DNA: TGCAGCGTCTATGGGGACAAATCAGCCATGAATGAGCAGTTCTTC
CDR3: CSVYGDKSAMNEQFF
J: TRBJ2-1
size: -
D: -
V: TRBV29-1

DNA: TGTGCCAGCAGCCAAGACAGGGGAATCACAGATACGCAGTATTTT
CDR3: CASSQDRGITDTQYF
J: TRBJ2-3
size: -
D: -
V: TRBV14

DNA: TGTGCCTGGAGTTTGGGACAGGGCTACGAGCAGTACTTC
CDR3: CAWSLGQGYEQYF
J: TRBJ2-7
size: -
D: TRBD1
V: TRBV30

DNA: TGTGCCAGCAATGCTCCCCTAAGCTACCCACAATGGGATACGCAGTATTTT
CDR3: CASNAPLSYPQWDTQYF
J: TRBJ2-3
size: -
D: -
V: TRBV7-9

DNA: TGTGCCAGCAGTTTCCGACAGGGCGAGCAGTACTTC
CDR3: CASSFRQGEQYF
J: TRBJ2-7
size: -
D: TRBD1
V: TRBV5-4

DNA: TGCGCCAGCGGACGGACTAGCGGTTACAATGAGCAGTTCTTC
CDR3: CASGRTSGYNEQFF
J: TRBJ2-1
size: -
D: TRBD2
V: TRBV5-1

DNA: TGTGCCAGCAGCTTGAGACAGGGAGCTGGCTACACCTTC
CDR3: CASSLRQGAGYTF
J: TRBJ1-2
size: -
D: TRBD1
V: TRBV7-6

DNA: TGCGCCAGCAGCCCCGGGACAGGGACATCGGAGACCCAGTACTTC
CDR3: CASSPGTGTSETQYF
J: TRBJ2-5
size: -
D: TRBD1
V: TRBV4-3